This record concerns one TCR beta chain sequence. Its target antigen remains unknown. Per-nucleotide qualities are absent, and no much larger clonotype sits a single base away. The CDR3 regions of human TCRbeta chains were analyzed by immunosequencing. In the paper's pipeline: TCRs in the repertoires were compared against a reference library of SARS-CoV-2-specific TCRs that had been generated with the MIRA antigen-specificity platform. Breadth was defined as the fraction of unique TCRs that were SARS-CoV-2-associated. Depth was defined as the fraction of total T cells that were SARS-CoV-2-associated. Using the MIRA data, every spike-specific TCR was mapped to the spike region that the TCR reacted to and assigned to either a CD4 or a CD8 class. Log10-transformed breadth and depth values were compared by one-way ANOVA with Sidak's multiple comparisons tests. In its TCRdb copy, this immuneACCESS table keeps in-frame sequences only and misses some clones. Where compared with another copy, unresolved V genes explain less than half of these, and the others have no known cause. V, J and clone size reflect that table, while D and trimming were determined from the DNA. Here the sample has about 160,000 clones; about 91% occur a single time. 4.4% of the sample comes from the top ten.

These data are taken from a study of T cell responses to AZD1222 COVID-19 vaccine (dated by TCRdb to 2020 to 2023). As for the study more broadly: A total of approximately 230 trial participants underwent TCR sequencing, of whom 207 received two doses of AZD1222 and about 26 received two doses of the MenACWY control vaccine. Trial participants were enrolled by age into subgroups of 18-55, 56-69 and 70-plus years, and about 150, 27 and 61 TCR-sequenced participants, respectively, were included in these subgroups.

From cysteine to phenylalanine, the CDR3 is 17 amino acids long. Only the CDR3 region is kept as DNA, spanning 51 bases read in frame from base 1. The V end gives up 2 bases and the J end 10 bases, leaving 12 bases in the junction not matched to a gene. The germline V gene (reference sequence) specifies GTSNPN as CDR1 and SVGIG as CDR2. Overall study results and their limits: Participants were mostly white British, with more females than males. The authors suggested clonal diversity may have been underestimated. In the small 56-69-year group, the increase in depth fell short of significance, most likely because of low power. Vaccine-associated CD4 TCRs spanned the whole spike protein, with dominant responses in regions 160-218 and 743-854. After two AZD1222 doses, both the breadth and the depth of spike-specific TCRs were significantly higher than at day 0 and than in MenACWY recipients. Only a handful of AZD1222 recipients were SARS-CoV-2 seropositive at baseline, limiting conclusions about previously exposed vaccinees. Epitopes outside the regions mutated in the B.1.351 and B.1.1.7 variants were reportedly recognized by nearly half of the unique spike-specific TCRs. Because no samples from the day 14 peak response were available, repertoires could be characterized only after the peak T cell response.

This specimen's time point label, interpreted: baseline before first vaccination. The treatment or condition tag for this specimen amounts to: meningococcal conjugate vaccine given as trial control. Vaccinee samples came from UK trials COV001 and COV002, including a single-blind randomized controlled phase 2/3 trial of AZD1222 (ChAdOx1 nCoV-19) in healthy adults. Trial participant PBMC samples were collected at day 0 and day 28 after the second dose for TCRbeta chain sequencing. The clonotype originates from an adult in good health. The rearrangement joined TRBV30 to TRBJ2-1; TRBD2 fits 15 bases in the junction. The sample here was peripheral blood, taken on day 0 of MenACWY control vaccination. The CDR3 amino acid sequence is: CAWSKDPGLAGGREQFF. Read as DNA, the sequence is TGTGCCTGGAGTAAAGACCCGGGACTAGCGGGAGGTCGGGAGCAGTTCTTC.